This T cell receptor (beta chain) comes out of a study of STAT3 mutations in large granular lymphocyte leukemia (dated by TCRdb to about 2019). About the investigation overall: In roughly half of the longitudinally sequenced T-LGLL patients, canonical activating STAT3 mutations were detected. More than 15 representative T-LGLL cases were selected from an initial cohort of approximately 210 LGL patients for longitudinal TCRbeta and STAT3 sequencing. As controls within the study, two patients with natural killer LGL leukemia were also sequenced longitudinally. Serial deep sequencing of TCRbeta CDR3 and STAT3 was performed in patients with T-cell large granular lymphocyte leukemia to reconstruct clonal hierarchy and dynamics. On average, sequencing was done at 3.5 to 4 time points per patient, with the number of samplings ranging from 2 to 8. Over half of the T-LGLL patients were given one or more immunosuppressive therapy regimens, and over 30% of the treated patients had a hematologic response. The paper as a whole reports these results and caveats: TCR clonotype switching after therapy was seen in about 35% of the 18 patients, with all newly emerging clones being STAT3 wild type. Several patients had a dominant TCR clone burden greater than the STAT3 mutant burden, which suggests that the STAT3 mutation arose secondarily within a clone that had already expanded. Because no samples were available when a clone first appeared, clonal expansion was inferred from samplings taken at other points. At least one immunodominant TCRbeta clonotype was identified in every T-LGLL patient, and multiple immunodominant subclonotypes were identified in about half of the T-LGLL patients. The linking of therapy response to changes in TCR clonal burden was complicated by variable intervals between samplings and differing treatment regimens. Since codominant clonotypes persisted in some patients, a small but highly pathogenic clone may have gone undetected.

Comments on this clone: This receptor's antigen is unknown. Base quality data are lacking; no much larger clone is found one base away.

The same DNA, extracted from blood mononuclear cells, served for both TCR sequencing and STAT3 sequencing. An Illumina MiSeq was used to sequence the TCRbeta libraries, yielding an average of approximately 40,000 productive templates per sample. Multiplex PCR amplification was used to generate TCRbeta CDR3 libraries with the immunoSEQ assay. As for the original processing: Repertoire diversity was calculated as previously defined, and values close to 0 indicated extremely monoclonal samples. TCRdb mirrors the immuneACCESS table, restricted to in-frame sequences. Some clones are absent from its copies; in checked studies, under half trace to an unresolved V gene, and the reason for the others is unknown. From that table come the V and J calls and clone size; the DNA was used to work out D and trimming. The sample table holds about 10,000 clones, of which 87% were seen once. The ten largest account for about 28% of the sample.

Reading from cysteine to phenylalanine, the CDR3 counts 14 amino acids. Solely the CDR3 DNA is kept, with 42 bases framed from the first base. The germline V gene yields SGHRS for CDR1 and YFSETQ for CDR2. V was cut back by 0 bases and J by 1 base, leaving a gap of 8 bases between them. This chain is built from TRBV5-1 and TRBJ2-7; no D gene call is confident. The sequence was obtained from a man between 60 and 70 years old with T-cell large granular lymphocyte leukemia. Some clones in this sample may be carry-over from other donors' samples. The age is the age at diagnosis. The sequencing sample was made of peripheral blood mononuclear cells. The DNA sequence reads TGCGCCAGCAGCTTGGATCCTTCTTCCTACGAGCAGTACTTC. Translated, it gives CASSLDPSSYEQYF. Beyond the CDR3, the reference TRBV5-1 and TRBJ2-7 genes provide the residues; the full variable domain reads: KAGVTQTPRYLIKTRGQQVTLSCSPISGHRSVSWYQQTPGQGLQFLFEYFSETQRNKGNFPGRFSGRQFSNSRSEMNVSTLELGDSALYLCASSLDPSSYEQYFGPGTRLTVT.